This TCR beta chain was sequenced for a study of post-analysis software for immune sequencing data. Study context: As for disease course, relapsing-remitting, secondary progressive and progressive-relapsing multiple sclerosis were all included.

Concerning this clonotype: Its antigen is still unknown.

Prepared TCR beta cDNA libraries contained unique molecular identifiers. Between about 0.85 and 11 million T cells gave rise to roughly 0.5 million cDNA molecules. TCRdb independently ran MiXCR on the PCR reads; one entry per CDR3 protein. The table includes fewer than 850,000 distinct CDR3 sequences, 25% to 30% detected once. Notes on the study in general: The normalized Chao1 diversity of multiple sclerosis patients was significantly lower than that of controls. Strong same-batch co-clustering of samples appeared with F measure clustering. Elevated frequency relative to controls characterized several TRBV segments in patients, TRBV5-6, TRBV5-1 and TRBV20-1 among them.

The CDR3 loop spans 15 amino acids. V shed 5 bases, J shed 6 bases, and the junction held 11 bases outside the gene matches. Looked up from germline, CDR1 is MDHEN and CDR2 is SYDVKM. The genes are TRBV28 and TRBJ2-7, with 9 bases lining up with TRBD2. The TCR sequence derives from a girl aged 10 to 17 with multiple sclerosis. Sequenced material: blood. As DNA, the CDR3 is TGTGCCAGCAGTCCCCGGGGTAGCGGGAGTGGCGAGCAGTACTTC. This codes for CASSPRGSGSGEQYF.